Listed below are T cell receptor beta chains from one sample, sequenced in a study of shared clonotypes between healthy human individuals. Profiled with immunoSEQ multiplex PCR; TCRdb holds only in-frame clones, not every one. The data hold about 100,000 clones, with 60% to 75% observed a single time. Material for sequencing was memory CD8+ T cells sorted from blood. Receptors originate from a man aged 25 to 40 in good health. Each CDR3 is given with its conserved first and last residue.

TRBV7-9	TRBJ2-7	CASSLGGRGIFYEQYF
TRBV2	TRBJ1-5	CASSDPRGMVQPQHF
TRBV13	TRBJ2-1	CASSHGLASYNEQFF
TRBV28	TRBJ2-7	CASSYTDYEQYF
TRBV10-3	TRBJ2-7	CAISEQGSGYEQYF
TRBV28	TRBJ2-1	CASSFIYEQFF
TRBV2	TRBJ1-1	CASQGNTEAFF
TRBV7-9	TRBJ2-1	CASSGPGGSSYNEQFF
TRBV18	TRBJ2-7	CASSPAGGSYEQYF
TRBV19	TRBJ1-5	CASRAGDYQPQHF
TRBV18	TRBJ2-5	CASSPAGGEETQYF
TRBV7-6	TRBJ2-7	CASRPRGTEATYEQYF